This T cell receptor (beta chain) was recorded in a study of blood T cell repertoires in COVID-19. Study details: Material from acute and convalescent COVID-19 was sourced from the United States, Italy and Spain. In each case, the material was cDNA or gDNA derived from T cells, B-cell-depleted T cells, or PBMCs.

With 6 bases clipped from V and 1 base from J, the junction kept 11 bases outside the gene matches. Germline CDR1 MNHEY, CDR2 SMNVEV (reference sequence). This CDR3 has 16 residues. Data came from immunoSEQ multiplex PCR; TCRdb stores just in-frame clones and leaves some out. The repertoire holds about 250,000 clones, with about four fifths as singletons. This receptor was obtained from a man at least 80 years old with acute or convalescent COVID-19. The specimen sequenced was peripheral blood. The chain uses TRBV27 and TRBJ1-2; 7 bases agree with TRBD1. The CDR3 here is CASSSSGTEINYGYTF. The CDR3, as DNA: TGTGCCAGCAGCTCCTCCGGGACAGAAATTAACTATGGCTACACCTTC.